Below are 14 T cell receptor beta chains sequenced from a single sample in a study of shared clonotypes between healthy human individuals. Method: immunoSEQ multiplex PCR; TCRdb's copy keeps in-frame clones and lacks some. The table lists 850,000 to 1,100,000 clones, 60% to 85% of them singletons. Sequenced: memory CD4+ T cells from PBMCs. Subset reported: CD45RA-negative fraction. The receptor set was obtained from a man aged 18 to 35 in good health. Some clones in this sample may be carry-over from other donors' samples.

The chain has TRBV30 and TRBJ1-1; D perhaps matches TRBD1 (5 bases). CDR3 length: 11 amino acids. The V end was cut by 3 bases, the J end by 6 bases, with 8 bases between. Germline CDR1 GTSNPN, CDR2 SVGIG (reference sequence). The chain's CDR3 is CAWRDIAEAFF. Here the CDR3 DNA reads TGTGCCTGGAGGGACATAGCTGAAGCTTTCTTT. Filled out from reference TRBV30 and TRBJ1-1, the complete variable domain reads SQTIHQWPATLVQPVGSPLSLECTVEGTSNPNLYWYRQAAGRGLQLLFYSVGIGQISSEVPQNLSASRPQDRQFILSSKKLLLSDSGFYLCAWRDIAEAFFGQGTRLTVV.

The chain employs TRBV5-1 and TRBJ1-2, with D perhaps matching TRBD1 (5 bases). V lost 4 bases, J lost 7 bases, and 11 bases lay in between. This CDR3 contains 12 residues. The V gene's germline CDR1 is SGHRS and CDR2 YFSETQ. CDR3 sequence: CASSPQGFGYTF. The DNA for the CDR3 is TGCGCCAGCAGCCCCCAGGGATTTGGCTACACCTTC. Variable domain in full (rest from reference TRBV5-1 and TRBJ1-2): KAGVTQTPRYLIKTRGQQVTLSCSPISGHRSVSWYQQTPGQGLQFLFEYFSETQRNKGNFPGRFSGRQFSNSRSEMNVSTLELGDSALYLCASSPQGFGYTFGSGTRLTVV.

This rearrangement joins TRBV5-1 to TRBJ2-5; D is ambiguous. This CDR3 is built from 15 residues. Germline CDR1 reads SGHRS; CDR2 reads YFSETQ. Trimming pared 9 bases from V and 5 bases from J, leaving 23 bases between. The CDR3 spells CATKFDLLNAETQYF. The DNA of the CDR3 is TGCGCCACCAAGTTTGACCTCCTGAATGCGGAGACCCAGTACTTC. The variable domain in full, completed from reference TRBV5-1 and TRBJ2-5, reads KAGVTQTPRYLIKTRGQQVTLSCSPISGHRSVSWYQQTPGQGLQFLFEYFSETQRNKGNFPGRFSGRQFSNSRSEMNVSTLELGDSALYLCATKFDLLNAETQYFGPGTRLLVL.

This chain joins TRBV6-5 and TRBJ2-7, with a possible D match to TRBD2 (5 bases). V shed 0 bases and J shed 2 bases, with 14 bases lying between them. Germline-derived CDR1 and CDR2 are MNHEY and SVGAGI. The CDR3 totals 16 residues. This CDR3 is CASSYSRRGFPYEQYF. CDR3 coding DNA: TGTGCCAGCAGTTACTCCCGTCGGGGTTTCCCCTACGAGCAGTACTTC.

This rearrangement joins TRBV7-2 to TRBJ1-1; a weak D match, TRBD1 (5 bases). V was cut by 3 bases and J by 6 bases, with 14 bases left in between. The CDR3 has 14 residues. The V gene's germline CDR1 is SGHTA and CDR2 FQGNSA. The CDR3 bases are TGTGCCAGCAGCTTGATAAAACAGGAACCTGAAGCTTTCTTT. It yields the protein CASSLIKQEPEAFF.

The rearrangement uses TRBV5-4 and TRBJ2-7; 10 bases fit TRBD1. The CDR3 sequence is 14 residues long. Germline V lookup: CDR1 SGHNT, CDR2 YYREEE (reference sequence). V shed 4 bases and J 6 bases; nucleotides not matched to a gene: 7. CDR3 residues: CASSTPDRGGEQYF. The CDR3 DNA reads as TGTGCCAGCAGCACCCCGGACAGGGGGGGCGAGCAGTACTTC.

In this sample, this clone turned up a few times. The J gene is TRBJ2-7, the V gene TRBV15; possible D gene TRBD2, 6 bases. CDR3 length: 16 amino acids. Between the trimmed V and J ends, which lost 5 bases and 0 bases, there was a span of 17 bases. Germline CDR1 and CDR2: LNHNV and YYDKDF (reference sequence). CDR3 loop: CATSGGVGLSSYEQYF. As DNA, the CDR3 is TGTGCCACCAGCGGAGGGGTAGGCCTGAGCTCCTACGAGCAGTACTTC.

This clone was counted at least ten times. The junction differs from germline at one of its ends, possibly a read error. The rearrangement uses TRBV6-5 and TRBJ2-6, with D unclear. In germline, CDR1 is MNHEY, CDR2 SVGAGI. This CDR3 region has 13 residues. CDR3 bases: TGTGCCAGCAGTTACTCTCGGGCCAACGTCCTGACTTTC. This sequence encodes CASSYSRANVLTF.

The chain has TRBV7-8 and TRBJ2-7, with D perhaps being TRBD1 or TRBD2 (5 bases each). This CDR3 contains 16 residues. CDR1 is SGHVS and CDR2 is FQNEAQ in the germline V gene. The V gene lost 1 base and the J gene lost 4 bases, with 17 bases spanning the gap. This CDR3 reads CASSLVGTGGWYEQYF. In nucleotides, the CDR3 is TGTGCCAGCAGCTTAGTTGGGACCGGAGGTTGGTACGAGCAGTACTTC. Full variable domain (outside the CDR3, taken from reference TRBV7-8 and TRBJ2-7): GAGVSQSPRYKVAKRGQDVALRCDPISGHVSLFWYQQALGQGPEFLTYFQNEAQLDKSGLPSDRFFAERPEGSVSTLKIQRTQQEDSAVYLCASSLVGTGGWYEQYFGPGTRLTVT.

This clone was counted between two and nine times. This chain connects TRBV7-9 to TRBJ2-2; TRBD2 matches 14 bases. The CDR3 spans 19 residues. Trimming took 2 bases from V and 4 from J; bases not matched to a gene: 9. Germline V lookup: CDR1 SEHNR, CDR2 FQNEAQ (reference sequence). DNA for the CDR3: TGTGCCAGCAGCTTACGGGGGACTAGCGGGAGAGGTCGCACCGGGGAGCTGTTTTTT. It specifies CASSLRGTSGRGRTGELFF. Filled out from reference TRBV7-9 and TRBJ2-2, the complete variable domain reads DTGVSQNPRHKITKRGQNVTFRCDPISEHNRLYWYRQTLGQGPEFLTYFQNEAQLEKSRLLSDRFSAERPKGSFSTLEIQRTEQGDSAMYLCASSLRGTSGRGRTGELFFGEGSRLTVL.

This clone appeared a few times. The chain links TRBV11-2 to TRBJ1-1; 7 bases fit TRBD1. CDR1 and CDR2 from the germline V gene are SGHAT and FQNNGV. The V segment lost 5 bases and the J segment 4 bases; nucleotides outside the gene matches: 7. The CDR3 spans 14 residues. The DNA of the CDR3 is TGTGCCAGCAGCGCTACAGGGGTGGGCACTGAAGCTTTCTTT. The encoded protein is CASSATGVGTEAFF.

The genes are TRBV6-5 and TRBJ1-2; D possibly corresponds to TRBD1 (5 bases). The CDR3 sequence is 13 residues long. V was shortened by 4 bases and J by 7 bases, with 13 bases between the two germline ends. Looked up from germline, CDR1 is MNHEY and CDR2 is SVGAGI. CDR3 protein: CASSSFQGGGYTF. As DNA, the CDR3 is TGTGCCAGCAGTTCTTTCCAGGGCGGTGGCTACACCTTC.

The CDR3 protein is CASRTGTATYEQYF. CDR3 nucleotide sequence: TGTGCCAGCCGTACCGGGACAGCCACCTACGAGCAGTACTTC. The genes are TRBV2 and TRBJ2-7; 7 positions match TRBD1. V lost 8 bases, J lost 2 bases, and 9 bases stayed unmatched. The CDR3 length is 14 residues. Germline V gene lookup returns CDR1 SNHLY and CDR2 FYNNEI. Based on the CDR3 plus reference TRBV2 and TRBJ2-7, the full variable domain is EPEVTQTPSHQVTQMGQEVILRCVPISNHLYFYWYRQILGQKVEFLVSFYNNEISEKSEIFDDQFSVERPDGSNFTLKIRSTKLEDSAMYFCASRTGTATYEQYFGPGTRLTVT.

The chain is built from TRBV7-9 and TRBJ1-3; no firm D call. CDR1 SEHNR and CDR2 FQNEAQ come from the germline V gene (reference sequence). The CDR3 covers 14 residues. Trimming removed 0 bases at V and 2 bases at J, with 5 bases between. CDR3 DNA sequence: TGTGCCAGCAGCTTAGCCCGCACTGGAAACACCATATATTTT. Protein product: CASSLARTGNTIYF.